A selection of T cell receptor beta chains follows, all from one sample in a study of shared clonotypes between healthy human individuals. The data were produced by immunoSEQ multiplex PCR, yet TCRdb's version contains in-frame clones alone and is incomplete. The sample lists about 980,000 clones, roughly 72% occurring once. The sequencing sample was made of memory CD4+ T cells sorted from blood. All receptors come from a man between 18 and 29 years old in good health. The CDR3 runs from the conserved cysteine through the conserved F or W. The D gene is left open where the match is weak. Rows may omit the clone size; those that give it use once, few, many or a size class.

-,16,TRBJ2-1,TRBV15,-,CATSRDRGLVYNEQFF,TGTGCCACCAGCAGAGACAGGGGACTCGTCTACAATGAGCAGTTCTTC
many,13,TRBJ2-7,TRBV7-6,-,CASSLGGREVQYF,TGTGCCAGCAGCTTAGGAGGCAGGGAGGTGCAGTACTTC
few,15,TRBJ1-6,TRBV5-1,-,CASSLEGGYNSPLHF,TGCGCCAGCAGCTTGGAGGGGGGGTATAATTCACCCCTCCACTTT
-,15,TRBJ2-7,TRBV6-1,TRBD1,CASSEEAGTGHEQYF,TGTGCCAGCAGTGAGGAAGCCGGGACAGGGCACGAGCAGTACTTC
few,12,TRBJ2-1,TRBV5-6,-,CASSWGVAEQFF,TGTGCCAGCAGCTGGGGGGTAGCTGAGCAGTTCTTC
-,14,TRBJ1-1,TRBV6-1,-,CASSLEEMNTEAFF,TGTGCCAGCAGCTTAGAGGAGATGAACACTGAAGCTTTCTTT
-,15,TRBJ2-5,TRBV14,TRBD2,CASTRTSGNWETQYF,TGTGCCAGCACCCGGACTAGCGGGAACTGGGAGACCCAGTACTTC
-,13,TRBJ1-1,TRBV2,-,CASSEAGGTEAFF,TGTGCCAGCAGTGAAGCGGGGGGTACTGAAGCTTTCTTT
-,15,TRBJ2-1,TRBV10-2,-,CASSEPPRSYNEQFF,TGCGCCAGCAGTGAGCCCCCCCGAAGCTACAATGAGCAGTTCTTC
-,15,TRBJ1-2,TRBV4-1,-,CASSQDRNVGGGYTF,TGCGCCAGCAGCCAAGATCGAAACGTGGGGGGTGGCTACACCTTC
-,15,TRBJ2-7,TRBV28,-,CASSLTGNPSYEQYF,TGTGCCAGCAGCCTAACAGGGAACCCTTCCTACGAGCAGTACTTC
few,14,TRBJ1-1,TRBV4-2,-,CASSQELYRFEAFF,TGTGCCAGCAGCCAAGAGCTCTACAGGTTTGAAGCTTTCTTT
-,14,TRBJ2-7,TRBV6-5,TRBD1,CASSRTGGPYEQYF,TGTGCCAGCAGTAGGACAGGGGGCCCCTACGAGCAGTACTTC
once,15,TRBJ2-1,TRBV9,TRBD1,CASSPSDRGLNEQFF,TGTGCCAGCAGCCCCTCTGACAGGGGGCTCAATGAGCAGTTCTTC
-,13,TRBJ2-7,TRBV5-1,-,CASSLDLIYEQYF,TGCGCCAGCAGCTTGGATTTGATCTACGAGCAGTACTTC
-,15,TRBJ1-6,TRBV28,-,CASRASGAYNSPLHF,TGTGCCAGCAGAGCTTCGGGGGCCTATAATTCACCCCTCCACTTT
-,14,TRBJ2-4,TRBV6-1,-,CASSEGVAKNIQYF,TGTGCCAGCAGTGAAGGTGTAGCCAAAAACATTCAGTACTTC
-,14,TRBJ2-1,TRBV5-1,-,CASKKEGAYNEQFF,TGCGCCAGCAAAAAAGAGGGGGCCTACAATGAGCAGTTCTTC
-,14,TRBJ2-3,TRBV5-1,-,CASSSMDGTDTQYF,TGCGCCAGCAGCTCCATGGACGGTACAGATACGCAGTATTTT
-,14,TRBJ1-5,TRBV19,-,CASSLGQSHQPQHF,TGTGCCAGTAGCTTAGGACAGTCACATCAGCCCCAGCATTTT
-,15,TRBJ1-6,TRBV27,-,CATSPGALRNSPLHF,TGTGCCACCTCTCCGGGCGCACTGCGGAATTCACCCCTCCACTTT
-,16,TRBJ2-7,TRBV4-1,-,CASSQDTGRISYEQYF,TGCGCCAGCAGCCAAGATACGGGCAGGATCTCCTACGAGCAGTACTTC
-,14,TRBJ1-6,TRBV7-9,TRBD1,CASSLGQGFTPLHF,TGTGCCAGCAGCTTGGGACAGGGGTTTACACCCCTCCACTTT
-,12,TRBJ1-2,TRBV30,-,CARNRIANGYTF,TGTGCACGTAACAGGATCGCGAATGGCTACACCTTC
few,13,TRBJ2-5,TRBV4-1,-,CASSQWRRETQYF,TGCGCCAGCAGCCAATGGCGCCGGGAGACCCAGTACTTC
-,10,TRBJ2-3,TRBV6-6,-,CATDTDTQYF,TGTGCCACGGACACAGATACGCAGTATTTT
-,13,TRBJ1-5,TRBV18,TRBD1,CASSQNRGRPQHF,TGTGCCAGCTCACAGAACAGGGGGCGGCCCCAGCATTTT
-,15,TRBJ2-5,TRBV13,TRBD1,CASSMTTGHQETQYF,TGTGCCAGCAGCATGACGACAGGGCACCAAGAGACCCAGTACTTC
-,14,TRBJ2-7,TRBV5-8,-,CASSGEWSSYEQYF,TGTGCCAGCAGCGGGGAGTGGAGCTCCTACGAGCAGTACTTC
-,16,TRBJ1-3,TRBV6-4,-,CASSEKDRFSGNTIYF,TGTGCCAGCAGTGAGAAGGACCGATTCTCTGGAAACACCATATATTTT
few,13,TRBJ1-1,TRBV2,-,CASSRVMRTEAFF,TGTGCCAGCAGTAGAGTAATGAGGACTGAAGCTTTCTTT
-,16,TRBJ1-1,TRBV27,TRBD1,CASSSRTGGGYTEAFF,TGTGCCAGCAGTTCTAGGACAGGGGGCGGGTACACTGAAGCTTTCTTT
-,15,TRBJ2-6,TRBV9,-,CASSADPSGANVLTF,TGTGCCAGCAGCGCAGATCCCTCTGGGGCCAACGTCCTGACTTTC
-,14,TRBJ2-3,TRBV5-1,TRBD1,CASSKGQVTDTQYF,TGCGCCAGCAGCAAGGGACAGGTCACAGATACGCAGTATTTT
few,15,TRBJ2-3,TRBV7-9,-,CASSPGLRDTDTQYF,TGTGCCAGCAGCCCCGGACTCAGAGACACAGATACGCAGTATTTT
-,15,TRBJ1-3,TRBV11-2,-,CASSLEGNSGNTIYF,TGTGCCAGCAGCTTGGAGGGAAACTCTGGAAACACCATATATTTT
-,14,TRBJ2-5,TRBV7-9,TRBD2,CASRGTSRSETQYF,TGTGCCAGCAGGGGGACTAGCAGGAGTGAGACCCAGTACTTC
-,12,TRBJ2-7,TRBV7-2,-,CASSRSGHEQYF,TGTGCCAGCAGCCGTAGCGGCCACGAGCAGTACTTC
once,17,TRBJ2-7,TRBV19,TRBD2,CASSISPTSRQSYEQYF,TGTGCCAGTAGTATATCCCCGACTAGCCGCCAATCCTACGAGCAGTACTTC
-,14,TRBJ1-1,TRBV5-4,-,CASTKLEGVTEAFF,TGTGCCAGCACCAAGCTCGAGGGCGTCACTGAAGCTTTCTTT
-,13,TRBJ2-7,TRBV4-1,-,CASSLSNRDEQYF,TGCGCCAGCAGCCTCTCTAACAGGGACGAGCAGTACTTC
-,15,TRBJ2-7,TRBV28,TRBD1,CASSGQGAPSYEQYF,TGTGCCAGCAGTGGACAGGGGGCTCCTTCCTACGAGCAGTACTTC
-,16,TRBJ2-3,TRBV11-3,TRBD2,CASSLTSGRNGDTQYF,TGTGCCAGCAGCTTGACCAGCGGGAGGAACGGAGATACGCAGTATTTT
-,17,TRBJ1-3,TRBV5-4,-,CASSSGGSGARGNTIYF,TGTGCCAGCAGCTCCGGAGGGTCAGGGGCTCGCGGGAACACCATATATTTT
-,18,TRBJ2-5,TRBV6-1,TRBD2,CASSEKGRGGTPQETQYF,TGTGCCAGCAGTGAAAAGGGGCGGGGGGGTACCCCCCAAGAGACCCAGTACTTC
few,16,TRBJ1-1,TRBV5-4,TRBD1,CASSIGQGGVNTEAFF,TGTGCCAGCAGCATTGGACAGGGCGGGGTCAACACTGAAGCTTTCTTT
few,16,TRBJ2-3,TRBV28,TRBD2,CASSRRTAGGTDTQYF,TGTGCCAGCAGCCGACGGACAGCGGGGGGCACAGATACGCAGTATTTT
-,14,TRBJ2-7,TRBV19,-,CASSWMGTPYEQYF,TGTGCCAGTAGTTGGATGGGCACCCCCTACGAGCAGTACTTC
-,9,TRBJ2-1,TRBV20-1,-,CSAENEQFF,TGCAGTGCGGAGAATGAGCAGTTCTTC
few,15,TRBJ2-1,TRBV7-6,-,CASSSAVSSYNEQFF,TGTGCCAGCAGCTCAGCGGTGAGCTCCTACAATGAGCAGTTCTTC
-,16,TRBJ2-1,TRBV10-3,TRBD2,CAISEPGLAGEREQFF,TGTGCCATCAGTGAGCCGGGACTAGCGGGAGAAAGGGAGCAGTTCTTC
-,18,TRBJ2-4,TRBV2,TRBD2,CASSQRLAGDLAKNIQYF,TGTGCCAGCAGTCAGAGACTAGCGGGGGACCTAGCCAAAAACATTCAGTACTTC
once,17,TRBJ2-2,TRBV6-1,TRBD2,CASSEGFSGPNTGELFF,TGTGCCAGCAGTGAAGGGTTTAGCGGGCCCAACACCGGGGAGCTGTTTTTT